This T cell receptor beta chain was recorded in a study of shared clonotypes between healthy human individuals. Findings and caveats of the study: Several donors held approximately 5% of naive CD4 clonotypes in common.

Donation came from healthy HIV-negative adults that had no recent acute infections or vaccinations. Concerning this clone: As yet, its antigen is unknown.

Replicate sorted-subset PCRs were loaded with around 0.2 ug DNA, about 30,000 T cell genomes. Method: immunoSEQ multiplex PCR; TCRdb's copy keeps in-frame clones and lacks some. Among 950,000 to 1,200,000 clones listed, approximately 75% were seen once. The CDR3 consists of 15 residues. V lost 3 bases to trimming and J lost 4 bases; unmatched junction nucleotides: 7. Germline lookup yields CDR1 MNHEY and CDR2 SVGAGI. The chain recombines TRBV6-5 with TRBJ1-2; TRBD1 matches at 8 bases. This TCR was recovered from a young man in good health. Some clones in this sample may be carry-over from other donors' samples. The specimen sequenced was memory CD4+ T cells from PBMCs. Subset given: CD45RA-negative fraction. The CDR3, as DNA: TGTGCCAGCAGTTATACAGGGGGGGTTTTCTATGGCTACACCTTC. Protein: CASSYTGGVFYGYTF.